This T cell receptor beta chain was sequenced during a study of T cells in Graves' hyperthyroidism and ophthalmopathy. Amplification of TCR beta CDR3 regions used RNA as the template. The HTBI primer set served for first-round RT-PCR of the TCR CDR3. TCRdb reanalysed the multiplex PCR reads using MiXCR and keeps one entry per CDR3 protein. The sample has 450,000 to 700,000 distinct CDR3 sequences; around 42% are singletons. To note about this clonotype: The antigen remains unidentified. At one end the junction does not follow the germline gene, possibly because of a read error.

Diagnostic decisions used clinical symptoms, serum thyroxine and TRAb, thyroid ultrasound and orbital computed tomography. Study-level points and caveats: Most clonotypes expanded in thyroid above 0.001 were likewise present in blood. Ophthalmopathy was predicted by the model a median of 6.5 months ahead of onset. Patients with ophthalmopathy were separated from those with stable hyperthyroidism by a 13 V-J model.

CDR3 length equals 14 residues. Sequenced: peripheral blood or thyroid tissue (not recorded which). The clonotype originates from an adult woman with Graves' disease, either hyperthyroidism or ophthalmopathy (not recorded which). The chain joins TRBV5-3 to TRBJ2-5; D may match TRBD1 or TRBD2 (5 bases each). TRBV5-3 is an open reading frame, and its role is uncertain. CDR3 nucleotides: TGTGCCAGCAGCTTTGTTGGGGCGGGAGAGACCCAGTACTTC. Amino acids: CASSFVGAGETQYF.